This TCR beta chain was obtained from a study of T cell repertoires in cytomegalovirus infection. Study as a whole: Matching HLA type and CMV infection were both indicated by public TCR beta signatures.

After removal of 2 bases from V and 4 bases from J, the junction contained 14 bases not matched to a gene. Germline values: CDR1 SGHAT, CDR2 FQDESV (reference sequence). This CDR3 is 17 amino acids long. In regard to this clonotype: Antigen specificity is unknown.

TCRdb re-called the reads with MiXCR, one entry per CDR3 protein. The repertoire holds about 340,000 distinct CDR3 sequences, with 29% as singletons. The V and J genes are TRBV11-1 and TRBJ2-7; 7 nucleotides line up with TRBD2. The sequence came from a human donor in good health (CMV status not recorded). Some clones in this sample may be carry-over from other donors' samples. The sequences come from cultured PBMCs, collected from culture after CMV antigen stimulation. CDR3 region: CASSLFWSASGNYEQYF. The CDR3 nucleotides are TGTGCCAGCAGCTTATTTTGGTCGGCTAGCGGAAATTACGAGCAGTACTTC.